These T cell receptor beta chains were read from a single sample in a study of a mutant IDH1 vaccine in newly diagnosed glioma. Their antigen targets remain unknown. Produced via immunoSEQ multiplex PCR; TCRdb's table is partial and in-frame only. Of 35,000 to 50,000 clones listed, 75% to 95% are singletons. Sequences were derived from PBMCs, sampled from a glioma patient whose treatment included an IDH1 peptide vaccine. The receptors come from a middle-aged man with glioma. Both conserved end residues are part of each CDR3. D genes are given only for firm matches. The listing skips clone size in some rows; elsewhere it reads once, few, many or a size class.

CDR3nt: TGTGCCAGCTCGGGGGGGGGCAATCAGCCCCAGCATTTT
CDR3aa: CASSGGGNQPQHF
abundance: .
v_gene: TRBV13
j_gene: TRBJ1-5
d_gene: .

CDR3nt: TGTGCCAGCAGTTTATATGACGAGCAGTACTTC
CDR3aa: CASSLYDEQYF
abundance: .
v_gene: TRBV28
j_gene: TRBJ2-7
d_gene: .

CDR3nt: TGTGCCAGCCCGAAACGGGGAGGCGACACCGGGGAGCTGTTTTTT
CDR3aa: CASPKRGGDTGELFF
abundance: .
v_gene: TRBV27
j_gene: TRBJ2-2
d_gene: .

CDR3nt: TGTGCCAGCAGCTCGACAGGTGGGAGCAATCAGCCCCAGCATTTT
CDR3aa: CASSSTGGSNQPQHF
abundance: .
v_gene: TRBV7-3
j_gene: TRBJ1-5
d_gene: .

CDR3nt: TGTGCCAGCAGTTACCCTCAGGGATTCCAGTACTTC
CDR3aa: CASSYPQGFQYF
abundance: .
v_gene: TRBV6-5
j_gene: TRBJ2-7
d_gene: .

CDR3nt: TGTGCCAGCAGTTTACCCCGACGGACACGGTACGAGCAGTACTTC
CDR3aa: CASSLPRRTRYEQYF
abundance: .
v_gene: TRBV28
j_gene: TRBJ2-7
d_gene: .

CDR3nt: TGTGCCAGCAAGAAAAGACAGATAAACACCGGGGAGCTGTTTTTT
CDR3aa: CASKKRQINTGELFF
abundance: once
v_gene: TRBV28
j_gene: TRBJ2-2
d_gene: .

CDR3nt: TGTGCCAGCGGTGTTAGCGGGAACGCCAAAAACATTCAGTACTTC
CDR3aa: CASGVSGNAKNIQYF
abundance: .
v_gene: TRBV28
j_gene: TRBJ2-4
d_gene: TRBD2

CDR3nt: TGCGCCAGCAGCTTGGGCTACAGGTCTGAGCAGTATTTT
CDR3aa: CASSLGYRSEQYF
abundance: .
v_gene: TRBV5-1
j_gene: TRBJ2-3
d_gene: .

CDR3nt: TGTGCCAGCAGCCAAGATCAGGGGCTCGGTTCACCCCTCCACTTT
CDR3aa: CASSQDQGLGSPLHF
abundance: .
v_gene: TRBV4-2
j_gene: TRBJ1-6
d_gene: .

CDR3nt: TGTGCCAGCAGTGAAGAAGCGCTAGCGGGAGGATCTCGGTTCTTC
CDR3aa: CASSEEALAGGSRFF
abundance: .
v_gene: TRBV6-1
j_gene: TRBJ2-1
d_gene: TRBD2

CDR3nt: TGTGCCAGCAGTAGAGCTCCGGGAGTTGGGTTCTTC
CDR3aa: CASSRAPGVGFF
abundance: .
v_gene: TRBV2
j_gene: TRBJ2-1
d_gene: .

CDR3nt: TGTGCCAGCAGCTTAGGGAGGGTCTTTACCTTC
CDR3aa: CASSLGRVFTF
abundance: once
v_gene: TRBV7-2
j_gene: TRBJ1-2
d_gene: .

CDR3nt: TGTGCCAGCAGCCGCACAGGGAACTATGGCTACACCTTC
CDR3aa: CASSRTGNYGYTF
abundance: .
v_gene: TRBV6-5
j_gene: TRBJ1-2
d_gene: .

CDR3nt: TGTGCCAGCAGCTTTTCTCGTCGGGTGGGAGATACGCAGTATTTT
CDR3aa: CASSFSRRVGDTQYF
abundance: .
v_gene: TRBV5-6
j_gene: TRBJ2-3
d_gene: .

CDR3nt: TGTGCCAGCAGCCCCAAGGGATCCTACAATGAGCAGTTCTTC
CDR3aa: CASSPKGSYNEQFF
abundance: .
v_gene: TRBV5-4
j_gene: TRBJ2-1
d_gene: .

CDR3nt: TGTGCCAGCAGTGCTTCCGGGGACGAGCAGTACTTC
CDR3aa: CASSASGDEQYF
abundance: once
v_gene: TRBV25-1
j_gene: TRBJ2-7
d_gene: .

CDR3nt: TGTGCCAGCAGCTGGATTCTTCGGGGTGGCTACACCTTC
CDR3aa: CASSWILRGGYTF
abundance: .
v_gene: TRBV5-6
j_gene: TRBJ1-2
d_gene: .

CDR3nt: TGCGCCAGCAGCCAAAGGACTAGCGGGGGAGGGGTAGATACGCAGTATTTT
CDR3aa: CASSQRTSGGGVDTQYF
abundance: .
v_gene: TRBV4-3
j_gene: TRBJ2-3
d_gene: TRBD2

CDR3nt: TGTGCCAGCAAGGACCCCGGGGGGCGCGAGGACTTC
CDR3aa: CASKDPGGREDF
abundance: .
v_gene: TRBV2
j_gene: TRBJ2-7
d_gene: .

CDR3nt: TGTGCCAGCAGCTTACAAGCCGAAGGGAACAATGAGCAGTTCTTC
CDR3aa: CASSLQAEGNNEQFF
abundance: once
v_gene: TRBV7-9
j_gene: TRBJ2-1
d_gene: .

CDR3nt: TGTGCCAGCAGTCGAGACAGGGGGCGGCTCGAGCAGTACTTC
CDR3aa: CASSRDRGRLEQYF
abundance: .
v_gene: TRBV28
j_gene: TRBJ2-7
d_gene: TRBD1

CDR3nt: TGTGCCAGCAGCCCAGGACAGGAAAAGGCTGAAGCTTTCTTT
CDR3aa: CASSPGQEKAEAFF
abundance: once
v_gene: TRBV7-9
j_gene: TRBJ1-1
d_gene: TRBD1

CDR3nt: TGTGCCAGCAGCGAGGGGAACCCTGGACTTTTCTCTGGAAACACCATATATTTT
CDR3aa: CASSEGNPGLFSGNTIYF
abundance: .
v_gene: TRBV9
j_gene: TRBJ1-3
d_gene: .

CDR3nt: TGTGCCAGCAATGAGGAACCATACAGGGGGGCGAGGAATGAGCAGTTCTTC
CDR3aa: CASNEEPYRGARNEQFF
abundance: .
v_gene: TRBV6-1
j_gene: TRBJ2-1
d_gene: TRBD1

CDR3nt: TGTGCCAGCAGTGCGGCCTCCGGGACAGGCGAAAAACTGTTTTTT
CDR3aa: CASSAASGTGEKLFF
abundance: .
v_gene: TRBV28
j_gene: TRBJ1-4
d_gene: TRBD1

CDR3nt: TGTGCCAGCAGGAGGGGGGTGAGCGGAGGGGGGTCCATTCAGTTCTTC
CDR3aa: CASRRGVSGGGSIQFF
abundance: .
v_gene: TRBV2
j_gene: TRBJ2-1
d_gene: .

CDR3nt: TGTGCCATCAGGGGTGAAGCAACGGGCACTGAAGCTTTCTTT
CDR3aa: CAIRGEATGTEAFF
abundance: .
v_gene: TRBV10-3
j_gene: TRBJ1-1
d_gene: .

CDR3nt: TGTGCCAGCTCACCAAACACAGTGAGCTCTGGAAACACCATATATTTT
CDR3aa: CASSPNTVSSGNTIYF
abundance: .
v_gene: TRBV18
j_gene: TRBJ1-3
d_gene: .

CDR3nt: TGTGCCAGCAGTTTGGGGGATAGGGCCACAGATACGCAGTATTTT
CDR3aa: CASSLGDRATDTQYF
abundance: .
v_gene: TRBV28
j_gene: TRBJ2-3
d_gene: .

CDR3nt: TGTGCCAGCATCCTCGAGGGGGACAGGGTGGATGAAAAACTGTTTTTT
CDR3aa: CASILEGDRVDEKLFF
abundance: few
v_gene: TRBV21-1
j_gene: TRBJ1-4
d_gene: .

CDR3nt: TGTGCCAGCAGTCCGACAGTGCCCACCGGGGAGCTGTTTTTT
CDR3aa: CASSPTVPTGELFF
abundance: few
v_gene: TRBV27
j_gene: TRBJ2-2
d_gene: .

CDR3nt: TGTGCCAGCAGCCTCGGAGATCAGCCCCAGCATTTT
CDR3aa: CASSLGDQPQHF
abundance: few
v_gene: TRBV11-2
j_gene: TRBJ1-5
d_gene: .

CDR3nt: TGCGCCAGCAGCAAGGGACAGGGGGTAGACGAGCAGTACTTC
CDR3aa: CASSKGQGVDEQYF
abundance: .
v_gene: TRBV5-1
j_gene: TRBJ2-7
d_gene: TRBD1

CDR3nt: TGTGCCAGCAGCGTAGGAAAGACTAGCGGGTCCTACAATGAGCAGTTCTTC
CDR3aa: CASSVGKTSGSYNEQFF
abundance: .
v_gene: TRBV9
j_gene: TRBJ2-1
d_gene: TRBD2

CDR3nt: TGTGCCAGCAGTTCCACCTCATTGGGGACAGCCTACGAGCAGTACTTC
CDR3aa: CASSSTSLGTAYEQYF
abundance: .
v_gene: TRBV4-2
j_gene: TRBJ2-7
d_gene: TRBD1

CDR3nt: TGTGCCAGCATACCTACGCCCCATGTCACTGAAGCTTTCTTT
CDR3aa: CASIPTPHVTEAFF
abundance: .
v_gene: TRBV7-9
j_gene: TRBJ1-1
d_gene: .

CDR3nt: TGTGCCACCGCTCGGACAGGCGGTAATGAAAAACTGTTTTTT
CDR3aa: CATARTGGNEKLFF
abundance: .
v_gene: TRBV18
j_gene: TRBJ1-4
d_gene: TRBD1

CDR3nt: TGCGCCAGCAGCCAAGACTTAGACAGGGCGAATTCACCCCTCCACTTT
CDR3aa: CASSQDLDRANSPLHF
abundance: .
v_gene: TRBV4-3
j_gene: TRBJ1-6
d_gene: TRBD1

CDR3nt: TGTGCCAGCAGTTTCGTCCTCTATGGCTACACCTTC
CDR3aa: CASSFVLYGYTF
abundance: once
v_gene: TRBV28
j_gene: TRBJ1-2
d_gene: .

CDR3nt: TGTGCCAGCAGCCGGGGGGGCATAGCCAAAAACATTCAGTACTTC
CDR3aa: CASSRGGIAKNIQYF
abundance: .
v_gene: TRBV7-9
j_gene: TRBJ2-4
d_gene: TRBD2

CDR3nt: TGTGCCAGCAGCTTAGCGGCGGGCAGCCAGGAGCAGTTCTTC
CDR3aa: CASSLAAGSQEQFF
abundance: .
v_gene: TRBV7-3
j_gene: TRBJ2-1
d_gene: .

CDR3nt: TGTGCCAGCAGCCGGATGACAGGGGTCTATGGCTACACCTTC
CDR3aa: CASSRMTGVYGYTF
abundance: .
v_gene: TRBV28
j_gene: TRBJ1-2
d_gene: TRBD1

CDR3nt: TGTGCCAGTAGTATACCAGGGTTCAGGGCCGGGGAGCTGTTTTTT
CDR3aa: CASSIPGFRAGELFF
abundance: .
v_gene: TRBV19
j_gene: TRBJ2-2
d_gene: .

CDR3nt: TGTGCCAGCAGCTTAAGTTCAGCATATGGCTACACCTTC
CDR3aa: CASSLSSAYGYTF
abundance: .
v_gene: TRBV7-2
j_gene: TRBJ1-2
d_gene: .

CDR3nt: TGTGCCAGTAGCTCCAACATTGGGGGCGCGGACTATGGCTACACCTTC
CDR3aa: CASSSNIGGADYGYTF
abundance: .
v_gene: TRBV19
j_gene: TRBJ1-2
d_gene: .

CDR3nt: TGTGCCAGCAGCCAAGTAGCGCGGAGCACAGATACGCAGTATTTT
CDR3aa: CASSQVARSTDTQYF
abundance: .
v_gene: TRBV4-2
j_gene: TRBJ2-3
d_gene: .

CDR3nt: TGCGCCAGCAGCCAAGTGGGACAGGGAGTCTCTGGAAACACCATATATTTT
CDR3aa: CASSQVGQGVSGNTIYF
abundance: .
v_gene: TRBV4-1
j_gene: TRBJ1-3
d_gene: TRBD1

CDR3nt: TGCGCCAGCAGCCAAGATCAAGGCTACGAGCAGTACTTC
CDR3aa: CASSQDQGYEQYF
abundance: .
v_gene: TRBV4-1
j_gene: TRBJ2-7
d_gene: .

CDR3nt: TGTGCCAGCCTTACCCTGGCCGTCGGGCAGCCCCAGCATTTT
CDR3aa: CASLTLAVGQPQHF
abundance: .
v_gene: TRBV6-1
j_gene: TRBJ1-5
d_gene: .

CDR3nt: TGTGCCATCCAGTGGAGACAGGAGACCTACGAGCAGTACTTC
CDR3aa: CAIQWRQETYEQYF
abundance: .
v_gene: TRBV2
j_gene: TRBJ2-7
d_gene: .

CDR3nt: TGCACCAGCAGCCAAGCTCCAGGGCTTATGAACACTGAAGCTTTCTTT
CDR3aa: CTSSQAPGLMNTEAFF
abundance: .
v_gene: TRBV1
j_gene: TRBJ1-1
d_gene: .

CDR3nt: TGTGCCAGCAGTGAAGGGACCCAGTACTTC
CDR3aa: CASSEGTQYF
abundance: .
v_gene: TRBV2
j_gene: TRBJ2-5
d_gene: .

CDR3nt: TGTGCCACCAGCAGGGGACAGGCCGCCCGTCCACTGTTTTTT
CDR3aa: CATSRGQAARPLFF
abundance: few
v_gene: TRBV15
j_gene: TRBJ1-4
d_gene: TRBD1

CDR3nt: TGTGCCAGCAGCGCCTCCGGGGGCTCTGGAAACACCATATATTTT
CDR3aa: CASSASGGSGNTIYF
abundance: .
v_gene: TRBV9
j_gene: TRBJ1-3
d_gene: .

CDR3nt: TGTGCCAGCAGTGACCATGGACAGGCGGGTGGAGAGACCCAGTACTTC
CDR3aa: CASSDHGQAGGETQYF
abundance: .
v_gene: TRBV6-1
j_gene: TRBJ2-5
d_gene: TRBD1

CDR3nt: TGTGCCAGCAGCGTAGCTTACCGGGGCGGGGAGCTGTTTTTT
CDR3aa: CASSVAYRGGELFF
abundance: few
v_gene: TRBV9
j_gene: TRBJ2-2
d_gene: .

CDR3nt: TGTGCCAGCAGTTCAGTCAATCAGCCCCAGCATTTT
CDR3aa: CASSSVNQPQHF
abundance: .
v_gene: TRBV28
j_gene: TRBJ1-5
d_gene: .

CDR3nt: TGTGCCTGGAGTGCCAGGGGGCTCTCCTACGAGCAGTACTTC
CDR3aa: CAWSARGLSYEQYF
abundance: .
v_gene: TRBV30
j_gene: TRBJ2-7
d_gene: TRBD1

CDR3nt: TGTGCCAGCAAAGGGGGCGCCTATGGCTACACCTTC
CDR3aa: CASKGGAYGYTF
abundance: .
v_gene: TRBV6-5
j_gene: TRBJ1-2
d_gene: TRBD1